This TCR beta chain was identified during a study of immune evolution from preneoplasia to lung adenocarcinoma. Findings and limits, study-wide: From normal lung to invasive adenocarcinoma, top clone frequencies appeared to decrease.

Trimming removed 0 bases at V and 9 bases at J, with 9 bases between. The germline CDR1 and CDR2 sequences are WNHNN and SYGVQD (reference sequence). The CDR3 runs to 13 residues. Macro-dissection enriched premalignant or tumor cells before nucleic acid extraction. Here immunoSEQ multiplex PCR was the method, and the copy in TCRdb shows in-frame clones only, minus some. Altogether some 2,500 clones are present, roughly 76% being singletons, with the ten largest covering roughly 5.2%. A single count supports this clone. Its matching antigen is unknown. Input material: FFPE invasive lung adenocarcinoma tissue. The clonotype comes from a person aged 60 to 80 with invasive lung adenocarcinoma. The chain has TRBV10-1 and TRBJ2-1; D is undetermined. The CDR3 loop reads CASSESRYSEQFF. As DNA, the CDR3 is TGCGCCAGCAGTGAGTCGAGGTATAGTGAGCAGTTCTTC.